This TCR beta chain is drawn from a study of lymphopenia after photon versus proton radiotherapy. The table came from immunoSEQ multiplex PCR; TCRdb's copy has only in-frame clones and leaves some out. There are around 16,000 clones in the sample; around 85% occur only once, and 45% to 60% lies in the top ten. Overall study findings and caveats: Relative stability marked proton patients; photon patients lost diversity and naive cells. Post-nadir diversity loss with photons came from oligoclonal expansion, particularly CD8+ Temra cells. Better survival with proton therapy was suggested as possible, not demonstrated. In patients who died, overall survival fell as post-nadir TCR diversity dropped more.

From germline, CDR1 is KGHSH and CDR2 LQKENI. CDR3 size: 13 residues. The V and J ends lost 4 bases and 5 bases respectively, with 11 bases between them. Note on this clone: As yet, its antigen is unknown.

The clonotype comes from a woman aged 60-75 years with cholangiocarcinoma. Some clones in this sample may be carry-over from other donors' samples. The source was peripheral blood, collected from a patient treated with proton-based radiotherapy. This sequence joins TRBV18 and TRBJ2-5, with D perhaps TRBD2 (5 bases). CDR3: CASSLWERETQYF. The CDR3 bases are TGTGCCAGCTCACTTTGGGAGCGGGAGACCCAGTACTTC. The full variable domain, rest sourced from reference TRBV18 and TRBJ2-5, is NAGVMQNPRHLVRRRGQEARLRCSPMKGHSHVYWYRQLPEEGLKFMVYLQKENIIDESGMPKERFSAEFPKEGPSILRIQQVVRGDSAAYFCASSLWERETQYFGPGTRLLVL.